Described below is a single TCR beta chain sequence and its context. No cognate antigen has been identified for it. No qualities accompany the bases; no much larger clone lies one base away. CDR1 and CDR2 are drawn from the germline V gene: SGHRS, YFSETQ. A distance of 19 bases separates the germline ends of V and J, which lose 4 bases and 8 bases respectively. CDR3 length: 15 amino acids, cysteine to phenylalanine. The read is trimmed to its CDR3 DNA, 45 bases read in frame from base 1. The entry originates in a study of beta chain features in type 1 diabetes (dated by TCRdb to the late 2010s). General notes on the study: Mean age, gender distribution, total cell number and subset yield were not different between patients and healthy donors. A total of roughly 98,000,000 sorted cells were examined across all samples, and a strong correlation was observed between cell number per subset and RNA yield. In the study, recently diagnosed type 1 diabetes patients and matched healthy donors were compared on the TCRB repertoires of their sorted circulating CD4+ T cell subsets. Naive and central memory subsets were obtained from all 30 or so donors, but regulatory and stem cell-like memory subsets were isolated from only 8 patients and about eight healthy donors.

From each donor, a single peripheral blood sample of around 120 mL on average was drawn into heparinised tubes. Naive, central memory, regulatory and stem cell-like memory CD4+ T cells were sorted on a BD FACSAria II using a panel including CD45RO, CCR7, CD25, CD127, CD95 and CD27. A purity above 98% was achieved for all sorted populations. PBMCs were isolated right away by Lymphoprep density gradient centrifugation and were stained directly, without culture. So that batch effects would be minimized, each experiment stained and sorted samples in pairs, pairing one healthy donor with one patient. Results and caveats for the whole study, not just this receptor: Sequencing cDNA rather than genomic DNA could over-represent highly expressing activated cells, although activation and CD3 levels did not differ between groups. Because small numbers of individuals were included in the HLA sub-analyses, any influence of HLA type on TCRB rearrangement was left unresolved. Shorter templates might have been favored by PCR, but patient and control samples were amplified and corrected together, so both groups would have been affected equally by any skew. At VDJ recombination sites, type 1 diabetes patients had fewer insertions and more deleted nucleotides, which implies abnormalities in thymic rearrangement. A moderate but significant shortening of TCRB CDR3 length was observed in type 1 diabetes patients in all four CD4+ subsets. Naive, central memory and regulatory TCRB repertoires appeared more similar among patients than among healthy donors.

The entire amount of isolated RNA was reverse transcribed using the High Capacity cDNA Reverse Transcription Kit, so the sequenced TCRB transcripts were expressed ones. Deep immunoSEQ sequencing was performed on naive, central memory and regulatory T cell samples, with an average of about 4 million total reads per sample. After sorted cells were lysed in RLT buffer, RNA was extracted with DNase-treated RNeasy Micro or Mini kits, with the choice depending on cell number. Each cell subset was processed separately to prevent cross-contamination, with patient and healthy donor samples processed together. Using the immunoSEQ multiplex PCR, TCRB sequences were amplified from cDNA into 87-bp fragments spanning the CDR3 region. Sequencing of the amplicons was performed on the Illumina HiSeq platform. Per the source publication's procedure: PCR bias was computationally corrected using synthetic template baselines, reads within Hamming distance 2 were collapsed, and singletons that could not be merged were discarded. Reads were aligned to IMGT to assign V, D and J genes, CDR3 length, and insertions or deletions at six rearrangement sites. Within each subset, clonotype counts were normalized to sorted cell number, after which true diversity and Gini coefficients were computed with the tcR R package. The overlap coefficient, calculated on TCRB nucleotide sequences, was used to quantify repertoire sharing. Out-of-frame TCRB sequences from naive cells were analyzed to stand in for the pre-selection repertoire. In TCRdb, the immuneACCESS table is reduced to in-frame sequences with V and J assigned. These tables do not hold every clone; where another copy was compared, an unresolved V gene accounts for under half, and the others remain unexplained. V, J and clone size are those of that table, while D and trimming were read from the DNA. The sample yields about 260,000 clones; about 20% were counted once. 0.025% to 0.035% of the sample goes to the ten largest clones.

The material sequenced was naive CD4+ T cells from blood. This specimen's cell subset or site label, per the study, means: true naive CD4+ T cells. Recombination joined TRBV5-1 with TRBJ2-4; matching of 7 bases hints at TRBD2 as the D gene. The clonotype comes from a woman between 40 and 50 years old with type 1 diabetes. The CDR3: CASSSGTFEGDIQYF. The sequenced DNA: TGCGCCAGCAGCAGCGGGACATTCGAAGGGGACATTCAGTACTTC.